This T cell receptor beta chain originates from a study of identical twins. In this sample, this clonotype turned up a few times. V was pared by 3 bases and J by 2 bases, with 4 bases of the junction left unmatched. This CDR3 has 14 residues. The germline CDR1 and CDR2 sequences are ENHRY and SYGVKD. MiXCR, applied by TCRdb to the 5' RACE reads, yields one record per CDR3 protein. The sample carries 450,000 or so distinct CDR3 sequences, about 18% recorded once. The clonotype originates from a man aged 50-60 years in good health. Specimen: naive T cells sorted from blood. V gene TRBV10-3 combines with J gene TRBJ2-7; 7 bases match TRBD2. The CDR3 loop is CAISDLAVPYEQYF. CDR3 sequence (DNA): TGTGCCATCAGTGACCTAGCGGTCCCCTACGAGCAGTACTTC.